The 31 T cell receptor beta chains listed next were all sequenced from one sample in a study of radiotherapy plus CTLA-4 blockade in lung cancer. Using immunoSEQ multiplex PCR, the repertoire was profiled, and TCRdb retains in-frame clones only, with some absent. Altogether 27,000 or so clones are present, 75% to 85% being singletons, with the ten largest covering 24%. Sequences were derived from peripheral blood, sampled from a patient treated with radiotherapy plus ipilimumab. These receptors originate from a human donor with non-small cell lung cancer that progressed on radiotherapy plus ipilimumab.

This clone has only one observation. The chain carries TRBV6-5 and TRBJ2-1; tentatively, D is TRBD1 or TRBD2 (5 bases each). The CDR3 is 14 residues long. The V and J ends lost 5 bases and 6 bases respectively, with 14 bases between them. The germline CDR1 and CDR2 sequences are MNHEY and SVGAGI. This CDR3 is CASSRDHARNEQFF. CDR3 DNA: TGTGCCAGCAGTCGGGACCACGCGCGCAATGAGCAGTTCTTC.

DNA of the CDR3: TGTGCCAGCAGTTACGGGTCTAGCGGGCCCTACAATGAGCAGTTCTTC. Amino acids: CASSYGSSGPYNEQFF. This chain joins TRBV6-5 and TRBJ2-1; 8 nucleotides match TRBD2. In germline, CDR1 is MNHEY, CDR2 SVGAGI. Trimming cost V 2 bases and J 2 bases; bases outside gene matches: 5. This CDR3 comprises 16 residues.

This clone was recorded once. The chain couples TRBV15 to TRBJ1-4; D remains unclear. This CDR3 is built from 15 residues. Germline V gene data show CDR1 as LNHNV and CDR2 as YYDKDF (reference sequence). V lost 0 bases and J lost 6, with 11 bases in between. The CDR3 region has the DNA TGTGCCACCAGCAGAGATGGCAGCGAGTATGAAAAACTGTTTTTT. Translating gives CATSRDGSEYEKLFF.

V gene TRBV5-4 combines with J gene TRBJ2-2; 8 bases agree with TRBD2. The germline CDR1 and CDR2 sequences are SGHNT and YYREEE (reference sequence). The trim removed 0 bases at V and 6 bases at J, leaving 10 bases unmatched. This CDR3 has 17 amino acids. DNA of the CDR3: TGTGCCAGCAGCTTGGCGGGTCGGGAGGGGTTTGCCGGGGAGCTGTTTTTT. Translating gives CASSLAGREGFAGELFF.

CDR3 nucleotides: TGTGCCAGCAGCGCTCCGGGGGGACAGGGGGCGGATGAGCAGTTCTTC. Translating it yields CASSAPGGQGADEQFF. V usage is TRBV21-1 and J usage is TRBJ2-1; the table's D call, TRBD1, was not checked against the DNA. TRBV21-1 is flagged as a pseudogene. This CDR3 has 16 amino acids.

This chain joins TRBV6-5 and TRBJ2-2; 8 bases map to TRBD2. In germline, CDR1 is MNHEY, CDR2 SVGAGI. The junction had 2 bases not matched to a gene; V was cut back by 1 base and J by 1 base. This CDR3 region has 16 residues. CDR3 sequence (DNA): TGTGCCAGCAGTTACTGGGGACTAGAGAACACCGGGGAGCTGTTTTTT. This codes for CASSYWGLENTGELFF.

V gene TRBV9 combines with J gene TRBJ1-4; no clear D gene. Germline V gene data show CDR1 as SGDLS and CDR2 as YYNGEE. The CDR3 consists of 15 residues. V lost 0 bases and J lost 7, with 13 bases in between. CDR3 bases: TGTGCCAGCAGCGTAGGAGCAAGGGAGGGTGAAAAACTGTTTTTT. Protein: CASSVGAREGEKLFF.

This clone was seen more than once but under ten times. CDR3 loop: CASSKIQGAYEQYF. The DNA of the CDR3 is TGTGCCAGCAGCAAAATACAGGGGGCCTACGAGCAGTACTTC. V is TRBV7-2 and J is TRBJ2-7; 8 bases are a match to TRBD1. In germline, CDR1 is SGHTA, CDR2 FQGNSA. The ends lost 5 bases at V and 2 bases at J; junction bases unmatched: 5. CDR3 length: 14 amino acids.

The J gene is TRBJ2-3, the V gene TRBV9; D may match TRBD1 or TRBD2 (5 bases each). The CDR3 extends over 17 amino acids. Germline loops: CDR1 SGDLS, CDR2 YYNGEE. Deletions cut 0 bases from V and 3 bases from J, with 17 bases between. In DNA, the CDR3 is TGTGCCAGCAGCGTAGGGAGGCAGGGAAAGATTACAGATACGCAGTATTTT. It codes for CASSVGRQGKITDTQYF.

This chain uses TRBV5-1 with TRBJ2-7, with D possibly TRBD1 on 5 matching bases. The CDR3 extends over 14 amino acids. Germline values: CDR1 SGHRS, CDR2 YFSETQ. V lost 4 bases and J 3 bases, leaving 14 bases between the germline ends. This CDR3 reads CASSPGAGHYEQYF. DNA of the CDR3: TGCGCCAGCAGCCCCGGCGCCGGACACTACGAGCAGTACTTC.

The chain has TRBV10-3 and TRBJ1-2, with a possible D match to TRBD1 (5 bases). Per germline, CDR1 ENHRY and CDR2 SYGVKD. V shed 2 bases and J shed 0 bases, with 19 bases lying between them. The CDR3 covers 18 residues. In DNA, the CDR3 is TGTGCCATCAGTGAGCCTCACCGGGACGGGTTTTCTAACTATGGCTACACCTTC. Translating it yields CAISEPHRDGFSNYGYTF.

The sample holds one count of this clone. V usage is TRBV11-2 and J usage is TRBJ1-1, with 8 bases lining up with TRBD1. The V and J ends lost 7 bases and 1 base, in that order; junction bases with no gene match: 14. This CDR3 comprises 17 residues. The V gene's germline CDR1 is SGHAT and CDR2 FQNNGV. CDR3 sequence (DNA): TGTGCCAGCACCCGACGAGGACAGGGTACAACGAACACTGAAGCTTTCTTT. Translated, it gives CASTRRGQGTTNTEAFF.

The genes are TRBV6-5 and TRBJ2-3, with D possibly TRBD2 on 6 matching bases. There are 15 residues in the CDR3. The germline gives CDR1 MNHEY, CDR2 SVGAGI. With 0 bases removed from V and 1 base from J, the gap between germline ends came to 8 bases. The CDR3 loop is CASSYSGGGTDTQYF. The CDR3, as DNA: TGTGCCAGCAGTTACTCGGGCGGGGGCACAGATACGCAGTATTTT.

The CDR3 reads CASRVVGNTEAFF. The CDR3 DNA reads as TGTGCCAGCAGGGTCGTTGGAAACACTGAAGCTTTCTTT. This chain links TRBV13 with TRBJ1-1, with no clear D. The CDR3 contains 13 residues. The germline V gene has CDR1 PRHDT and CDR2 FYEKMQ (reference sequence). V was pared by 6 bases and J by 2 bases, with 10 bases between.

This clone was counted a single time. The rearrangement joins TRBV11-2 to TRBJ2-7; D uncertain. Germline lookup yields CDR1 SGHAT and CDR2 FQNNGV. This CDR3 is built from 13 residues. Trimming left V 5 bases short and J 4 bases short, with 12 bases between. The CDR3 protein is CASSPTRWYEQYF. The CDR3 DNA sequence: TGTGCCAGCAGCCCCACCAGGTGGTACGAGCAGTACTTC.

The chain is built from TRBV5-5 and TRBJ1-1; D is undetermined. V lost 2 bases, J lost 3 bases, and 8 bases lay in between. CDR3 length: 13 amino acids. Germline CDR1 is SGHKS and CDR2 is YYEKEE (reference sequence). CDR3 DNA: TGTGCCAGCAGCTTAATGTCAGACACTGAAGCTTTCTTT. Translation gives CASSLMSDTEAFF.

The genes are TRBV5-6 and TRBJ2-2; TRBD2 matches at 10 bases. Germline V gives CDR1 SGHDT, CDR2 YYEEEE. The CDR3 consists of 16 residues. J lost 4 bases, V lost 0 bases, and 3 bases had no gene match. The CDR3 loop reads CASSLVASGSTGELFF. The CDR3 nucleotides read TGTGCCAGCAGCTTGGTAGCTAGCGGGAGCACCGGGGAGCTGTTTTTT.

CDR3 loop: CASSSRTGPTEAFF. Here the CDR3 DNA reads TGTGCCAGCAGCTCCAGGACAGGCCCCACTGAAGCTTTCTTT. The chain has TRBV7-2 and TRBJ1-1, with 7 positions matching TRBD1. The CDR3 contains 14 residues. CDR1 and CDR2 from the germline V gene are SGHTA and FQGNSA. V lost 4 bases, J lost 4 bases, and 6 bases stayed unmatched.

The chain joins TRBV5-1 to TRBJ1-2; TRBD1 agrees at 7 bases. Unmatched junction bases numbered 10, after V lost 4 bases and J lost 4 bases. Germline V CDR1 and CDR2: SGHRS, YFSETQ. The CDR3 contains 15 residues. The CDR3 protein is CASSLPDRRVYGYTF. CDR3 nucleotide sequence: TGCGCCAGCAGCCTCCCGGACAGGAGGGTCTATGGCTACACCTTC.

J is TRBJ1-2 and V is TRBV5-6, with 8 positions matching TRBD1. Germline loops: CDR1 SGHDT, CDR2 YYEEEE. The V and J ends lost 2 bases and 7 bases, in that order; junction bases with no gene match: 16. This CDR3 region has 17 residues. As DNA, the CDR3 is TGTGCCAGCAGCTTTTATTCGGCAGGGGGCGCGTCTGGTGGCTACACCTTC. Translating gives CASSFYSAGGASGGYTF. The full variable domain, in which reference TRBV5-6 and TRBJ1-2 provide the parts outside the CDR3, is DAGVTQSPTHLIKTRGQQVTLRCSPKSGHDTVSWYQQALGQGPQFIFQYYEEEERQRGNFPDRFSGHQFPNYSSELNVNALLLGDSALYLCASSFYSAGGASGGYTFGSGTRLTVV.

This clone has just a few counts. In DNA, the CDR3 is TGTGCCAGCAGTTTATCGACAGGGGAAAAGGATTACGAGCAGTACTTC. This sequence encodes CASSLSTGEKDYEQYF. This sequence joins TRBV27 and TRBJ2-7, with 8 bases that match TRBD1. V lost 0 bases and J lost 4; bases outside the gene matches: 8. Germline CDR1 MNHEY, CDR2 SMNVEV (reference sequence). This CDR3 is built from 16 residues.

This clone has just a few counts. The chain joins TRBV10-1 to TRBJ2-3, with 11 positions matching TRBD2. V was pared by 6 bases and J by 3 bases, with 17 bases of the junction left unmatched. The germline V gene encodes CDR1 WNHNN and CDR2 SYGVQD (reference sequence). The CDR3 spans 19 residues. The DNA of the CDR3 is TGCGCCAGCAGCCGAGAGGGGACTAGCGGCCACTCAGGGACAGATACGCAGTATTTT. It yields the protein CASSREGTSGHSGTDTQYF.

This chain links TRBV7-2 with TRBJ2-3, with D perhaps TRBD1 (6 bases). This CDR3 is 15 amino acids long. CDR1 and CDR2 from the germline V gene are SGHTA and FQGNSA. Trimming took off 2 bases at V and 4 bases at J, with 13 bases between the two ends. CDR3: CASSLRGSVPDTQYF. The CDR3 bases are TGTGCCAGCAGCTTAAGGGGGAGCGTGCCAGATACGCAGTATTTT.

This clone was picked up a small number of times. The chain uses TRBV7-6 and TRBJ2-2, with D tentatively TRBD1 (5 bases). The germline gives CDR1 SGHVS, CDR2 FNYEAQ. V was trimmed by 2 bases and J by 3 bases, leaving 19 bases between them. The CDR3 has 18 residues. CDR3 sequence reads: CASSLIGPDKVHTGELFF. The CDR3 DNA sequence: TGTGCCAGCAGCTTAATTGGACCGGACAAAGTACACACCGGGGAGCTGTTTTTT.

The chain employs TRBV19 and TRBJ2-1; D is undetermined. This CDR3 contains 13 residues. Germline assignment: CDR1 LNHDA and CDR2 SQIVND (reference sequence). Trimming pared 9 bases from V and 4 bases from J, leaving 13 bases between. CDR3 residues: CASLPHGYNEQFF. As DNA, the CDR3 is TGTGCCAGCCTTCCTCACGGGTACAATGAGCAGTTCTTC.

On this clone itself: At the DNA level, this CDR3 is encoded by other sequences in the same sample as well. This chain connects TRBV4-1 to TRBJ1-2, with D perhaps matching TRBD1 (6 bases). The CDR3 extends over 14 amino acids. Germline loops: CDR1 MGHRA, CDR2 YSYEKL. The V end lost 0 bases, the J end lost 3 bases, and 8 bases lay between the germline ends. CDR3 residues: CASSQETGYYGYTF. The CDR3 DNA sequence: TGCGCCAGCAGCCAAGAGACAGGTTACTATGGCTACACCTTC.

This chain uses TRBV4-3 with TRBJ2-5; D is tentatively TRBD1 or TRBD2 (7 bases each). Germline V CDR1 and CDR2: LGHNA, YSLEER. Trimming took off 0 bases at V and 2 bases at J, with 22 bases between the two ends. The CDR3 extends over 19 amino acids. In nucleotides, the CDR3 is TGCGCCAGCAGCCAAGATCGGGGGACAGCGGGGACCATTCAAGAGACCCAGTACTTC. Protein product: CASSQDRGTAGTIQETQYF.

This chain connects TRBV5-4 to TRBJ1-5, with D unclear. The V gene lost 1 base and the J gene lost 0 bases, with 8 bases spanning the gap. The CDR3 extends over 15 amino acids. Germline CDR1 and CDR2: SGHNT and YYREEE (reference sequence). CDR3 protein: CASSLIVYSNQPQHF. The CDR3 coding sequence is TGTGCCAGCAGCTTGATAGTATATAGCAATCAGCCCCAGCATTTT.

This sequence joins TRBV7-9 and TRBJ2-3, with D uncertain. V lost 5 bases to trimming and J lost 0 bases, with 6 bases between them. The CDR3 is made up of 13 amino acids. Germline values: CDR1 SEHNR, CDR2 FQNEAQ (reference sequence). The CDR3 spells CASSRASTDTQYF. The CDR3 DNA reads as TGTGCCAGCAGCCGGGCAAGCACAGATACGCAGTATTTT.

The chain recombines TRBV7-2 with TRBJ2-7, with D tentatively TRBD1 (5 bases). Germline CDR1 and CDR2: SGHTA and FQGNSA. Trimming removed 3 bases at V and 3 bases at J, with 15 bases between. The CDR3 covers 15 residues. The CDR3 nucleotides read TGTGCCAGCAGCTTCTCCGACAGCCGTCGCTACGAGCAGTACTTC. Translation gives CASSFSDSRRYEQYF.

This clone was counted a few times. The V call is TRBV27, the J call TRBJ2-7, with 8 bases matching TRBD1. J gave up 1 base and V 6 bases, and 8 bases lay outside the gene matches. The CDR3 is 15 amino acids. Germline CDR1 and CDR2: MNHEY and SMNVEV (reference sequence). The CDR3 region is CASSTQGARSYEQYF. The CDR3 DNA reads TGTGCCAGCAGCACCCAGGGGGCGAGGTCCTACGAGCAGTACTTC.